This T cell receptor (beta chain) derives from a study of Ad26.COV2.S vaccination and SARS-CoV-2 variants. In the study overall: In the COV1001 trial, the donor was in the Ad26.COV2.S arm.

Produced via immunoSEQ multiplex PCR; TCRdb's table is partial and in-frame only. Among 400,000 to 450,000 clones listed, 90% were seen once. Study-level points and caveats: Greater spike-specific TCR breadth was seen in vaccine recipients than in placebo recipients.

In the case of this clone: The target antigen is unknown.

The CDR3 is 14 amino acids. V lost 0 bases and J lost 7; bases outside the gene matches: 3. Germline assignment: CDR1 SGHDT and CDR2 YYEEEE. The treatment denotes: roughly 20 received Ad26.COV2.S at low or high dose, single or two shots; about five received placebo; per-sample allocation not given. Sampling happened 63 days after the first vaccine or placebo injection. Expressing Wuhan-strain SARS-CoV-2 spike, an Ad26 vector served as the vaccine. The sequencing here drew on peripheral blood, taken in a trial of Ad26.COV2.S vaccine versus placebo. The chain uses TRBV5-6 and TRBJ2-1; TRBD2 agrees at 8 bases. The receptor was derived from a person between 18 and 60 years old who received the Ad26.COV2.S COVID-19 vaccine or a placebo. The CDR3 loop reads CASSLELAANEQFF. CDR3 DNA sequence: TGTGCCAGCAGCTTGGAACTAGCGGCGAATGAGCAGTTCTTC.